The next 19 T cell receptor beta chains were all read from a single sample in a study of blood T cell repertoires in COVID-19. The table came from immunoSEQ multiplex PCR; TCRdb's copy has only in-frame clones and leaves some out. The table has almost 85,000 clones, more than 85% seen once. Specimen: PBMCs or T cells enriched from blood (not recorded which). The receptor set was obtained from a woman between 45 and 65 years old with acute COVID-19.

The V call is TRBV10-2, the J call TRBJ2-7; D gene uncertain. V was trimmed by 6 bases and J by 1 base, leaving 13 bases between them. CDR1 WSHSY and CDR2 SAAADI come from the germline V gene. The length of the CDR3 is 14 residues. CDR3: CASSPDKTSYEQYF. The CDR3 DNA is TGCGCCAGCAGCCCTGACAAGACATCCTACGAGCAGTACTTC.

V gene TRBV6-5 combines with J gene TRBJ2-1; TRBD2 aligns across 10 bases. The junction had 7 bases not matched to a gene; V was cut back by 5 bases and J by 9 bases. The CDR3 is 14 amino acids. CDR1 MNHEY and CDR2 SVGAGI come from the germline V gene. The CDR3 reads CASSTSGIELEQFF. For the CDR3, the DNA is TGTGCCAGCAGTACTAGCGGGATCGAGCTTGAGCAGTTCTTC.

J is TRBJ2-1 and V is TRBV7-9; the D gene is possibly TRBD2 (5 bases). This CDR3 has 13 residues. The ends were cut back, 2 bases at V and 7 bases at J, with 9 bases in the middle. CDR1 is SEHNR, CDR2 FQNEAQ, per germline (reference sequence). CDR3 region: CASSLPPGNEQFF. The DNA of the CDR3 is TGTGCCAGCAGCTTACCCCCGGGAAATGAGCAGTTCTTC.

The J gene is TRBJ1-2, the V gene TRBV16, with 7 positions matching TRBD1. This CDR3 comprises 15 residues. Per the germline V gene, CDR1 is KGHSY and CDR2 is FQNENV. With V trimmed by 7 bases and J by 1 base, 9 bases remained unmatched. The CDR3 spells CASTPWAGGNYGYTF. Here the CDR3 DNA reads TGTGCCAGCACCCCCTGGGCAGGGGGTAACTATGGCTACACCTTC.

The chain is built from TRBV5-1 and TRBJ2-2, with D unresolved. Germline CDR1 reads SGHRS; CDR2 reads YFSETQ. Trimming took off 1 base at V and 3 bases at J, with 10 bases between the two ends. This CDR3 comprises 15 residues. The CDR3 nucleotides read TGCGCCAGCAGCTTGCCTGACTCTTACACCGGGGAGCTGTTTTTT. Its protein is CASSLPDSYTGELFF.

The chain joins TRBV5-1 to TRBJ2-2; possibly TRBD1 for D (6 bases). The CDR3 length is 13 residues. Trimming removed 3 bases from V and 7 bases from J, with 10 bases in between. Per the germline V gene, CDR1 is SGHRS and CDR2 is YFSETQ. CDR3 sequence (DNA): TGCGCCAGCAGCTCGAGGGGGAGCGGGGAGCTGTTTTTT. It yields the protein CASSSRGSGELFF.

The chain is built from TRBV7-2 and TRBJ1-3, with TRBD1 matching over 8 bases. The germline CDR1 and CDR2 sequences are SGHTA and FQGNSA. This CDR3 spans 15 amino acids. V shed 5 bases, J shed 0 bases, and the junction held 3 bases outside the gene matches. CDR3 residues: CASSPGGHSGNTIYF. CDR3 nucleotides: TGTGCCAGCAGCCCAGGGGGCCACTCTGGAAACACCATATATTTT.

The gene calls are TRBV18 and TRBJ1-1; D call uncertain. This CDR3 is 14 amino acids long. The ends were cut back, 0 bases at V and 3 bases at J, with 8 bases in the middle. Per germline, CDR1 KGHSH and CDR2 LQKENI. The CDR3: CASSPPPGDTEAFF. In DNA, the CDR3 is TGTGCCAGCTCACCACCCCCAGGTGACACTGAAGCTTTCTTT.

V and J are TRBV5-4 and TRBJ2-7; 10 nucleotides agree with TRBD2. The V gene's germline CDR1 is SGHNT and CDR2 YYREEE (reference sequence). The CDR3 extends over 15 amino acids. V trimming: 0 bases; J trimming: 3 bases; junction bases outside the gene matches: 3. CDR3 loop: CASSLGTSGVYEQYF. The CDR3 DNA sequence: TGTGCCAGCAGCTTGGGGACTAGCGGAGTCTACGAGCAGTACTTC.

The CDR3 region has the DNA TGCAGCGGTAGACAAGACGTGAACACCGGGGAGCTGTTTTTT. It translates to CSGRQDVNTGELFF. The chain is built from TRBV29-1 and TRBJ2-2; D gene ambiguous. The germline gives CDR1 SQVTM, CDR2 ANQGSEA. The V end lost 7 bases, the J end lost 1 base, and 13 bases lay between the germline ends. This CDR3 has 14 residues.

The CDR3 reads CASRGENGDTQYF. The CDR3 DNA is TGTGCCAGCCGGGGAGAAAATGGAGATACGCAGTATTTT. This rearrangement joins TRBV7-2 to TRBJ2-3; a possible D gene is TRBD2 (5 bases). The V gene's germline CDR1 is SGHTA and CDR2 FQGNSA. This CDR3 spans 13 amino acids. Trimming removed 8 bases from V and 5 bases from J, with 14 bases in between.

V gene TRBV6-1 combines with J gene TRBJ1-2; the D gene is possibly TRBD1 (6 bases). The V and J ends lost 0 bases and 1 base respectively, with 12 bases between them. The CDR3 loop spans 16 amino acids. The germline V gene encodes CDR1 MNHNS and CDR2 SASEGT. CDR3 region: CASSEARTENNYGYTF. CDR3 nucleotide sequence: TGTGCCAGCAGTGAAGCGAGGACAGAGAATAACTATGGCTACACCTTC.

The rearrangement uses TRBV19 and TRBJ2-7; TRBD1 matches at 7 bases. Per germline, CDR1 LNHDA and CDR2 SQIVND (reference sequence). CDR3 length: 13 residues. The V gene end was trimmed by 6 bases and the J gene end by 6 bases; junction bases not matched to a gene: 8. CDR3 sequence reads: CASSPRGNGEQYF. DNA for the CDR3: TGTGCCAGTAGCCCCAGGGGGAATGGCGAGCAGTACTTC.

This chain joins TRBV7-9 and TRBJ2-1; a possible D gene is TRBD2 (5 bases). Deletions cut 2 bases from V and 2 bases from J, with 10 bases between. This CDR3 region has 15 residues. In germline, CDR1 is SEHNR, CDR2 FQNEAQ (reference sequence). CDR3 protein: CASSLNGEAYNEQFF. As DNA, the CDR3 is TGTGCCAGCAGCTTAAACGGGGAAGCCTACAATGAGCAGTTCTTC.

The chain is built from TRBV7-9 and TRBJ2-1; tentatively, D is TRBD2 (6 bases). Germline V lookup: CDR1 SEHNR, CDR2 FQNEAQ (reference sequence). The CDR3 loop spans 16 amino acids. V shed 4 bases and J shed 0 bases, with 13 bases lying between them. CDR3 coding DNA: TGTGCCAGCAGCTCACTGACTAGTTCCTCCTACAATGAGCAGTTCTTC. This sequence encodes CASSSLTSSSYNEQFF.

The sample holds one count of this clone. The chain's CDR3 is CASSLTGGKEAFF. CDR3 coding DNA: TGTGCCAGCAGCCTGACAGGGGGCAAGGAAGCTTTCTTT. The gene calls are TRBV2 and TRBJ1-1, with 10 bases lining up with TRBD1. Germline V gives CDR1 SNHLY, CDR2 FYNNEI. The CDR3 runs to 13 residues. The V and J ends lost 6 bases and 8 bases, in that order; junction bases with no gene match: 6.

The chain couples TRBV7-9 to TRBJ2-1; 14 bases are a match to TRBD2. This CDR3 has 15 amino acids. V was clipped by 5 bases and J by 6 bases; unmatched bases: 3. Germline loops: CDR1 SEHNR, CDR2 FQNEAQ (reference sequence). CDR3 residues: CASSPGTSGSNEQFF. The CDR3 region has the DNA TGTGCCAGCAGCCCAGGGACTAGCGGGAGCAATGAGCAGTTCTTC.

The genes are TRBV30 and TRBJ2-7, with 10 bases aligning to TRBD1. The CDR3 has 12 amino acids. Germline V CDR1 and CDR2: GTSNPN, SVGIG (reference sequence). The V and J ends lost 5 bases and 7 bases, in that order; junction bases with no gene match: 5. The CDR3 loop reads CAWGTGEGEQYF. In nucleotides, the CDR3 is TGTGCCTGGGGGACAGGGGAGGGAGAGCAGTACTTC. Full variable domain (remainder filled in from reference TRBV30 and TRBJ2-7): SQTIHQWPATLVQPVGSPLSLECTVEGTSNPNLYWYRQAAGRGLQLLFYSVGIGQISSEVPQNLSASRPQDRQFILSSKKLLLSDSGFYLCAWGTGEGEQYFGPGTRLTVT.

This chain connects TRBV5-1 to TRBJ2-3, with no clear D. CDR1 is SGHRS and CDR2 is YFSETQ in the germline V gene. Trimming removed 2 bases from V and 2 bases from J, with 9 bases in between. CDR3 length: 14 residues. The CDR3 DNA reads TGCGCCAGCAGCTTCTCGGAGCTCACAGATACGCAGTATTTT. It is translated as CASSFSELTDTQYF.